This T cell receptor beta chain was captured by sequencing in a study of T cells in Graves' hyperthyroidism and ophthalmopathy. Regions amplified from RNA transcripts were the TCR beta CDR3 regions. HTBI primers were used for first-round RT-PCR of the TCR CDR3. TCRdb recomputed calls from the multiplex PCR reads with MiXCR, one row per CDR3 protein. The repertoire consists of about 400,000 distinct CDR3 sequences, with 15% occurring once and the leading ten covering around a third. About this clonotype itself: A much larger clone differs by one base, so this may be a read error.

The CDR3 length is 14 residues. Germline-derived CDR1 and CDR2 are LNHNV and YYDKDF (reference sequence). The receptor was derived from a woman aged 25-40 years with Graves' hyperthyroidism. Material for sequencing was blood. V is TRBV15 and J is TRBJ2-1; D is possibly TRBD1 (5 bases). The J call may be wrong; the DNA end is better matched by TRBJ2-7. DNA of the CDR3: TGTGCCACCAGCAGAGACCAGGGATACAATGAGCAGTACTTC. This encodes CATSRDQGYNEQYF.